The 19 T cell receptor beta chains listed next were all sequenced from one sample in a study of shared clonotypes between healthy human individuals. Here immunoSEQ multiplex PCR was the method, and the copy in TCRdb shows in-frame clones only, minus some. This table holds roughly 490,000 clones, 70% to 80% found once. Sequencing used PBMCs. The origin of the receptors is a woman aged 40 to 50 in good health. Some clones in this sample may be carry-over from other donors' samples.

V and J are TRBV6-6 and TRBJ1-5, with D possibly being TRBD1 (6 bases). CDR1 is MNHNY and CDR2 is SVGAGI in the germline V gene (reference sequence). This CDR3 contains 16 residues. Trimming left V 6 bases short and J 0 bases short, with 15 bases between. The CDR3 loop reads CASSSDSPYSNQPQHF. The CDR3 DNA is TGTGCCAGCAGCTCGGACAGCCCATATAGCAATCAGCCCCAGCATTTT.

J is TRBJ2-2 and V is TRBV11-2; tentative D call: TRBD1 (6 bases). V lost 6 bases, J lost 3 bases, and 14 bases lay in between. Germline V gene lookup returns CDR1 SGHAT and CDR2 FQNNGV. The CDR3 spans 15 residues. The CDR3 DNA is TGTGCCAGCAGTACCCGGACAGCTTACACCGGGGAGCTGTTTTTT. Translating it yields CASSTRTAYTGELFF.

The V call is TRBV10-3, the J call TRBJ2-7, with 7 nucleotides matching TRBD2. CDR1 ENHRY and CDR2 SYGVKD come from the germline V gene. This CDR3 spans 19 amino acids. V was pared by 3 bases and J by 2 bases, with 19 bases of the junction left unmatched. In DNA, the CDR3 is TGTGCCATCAGTGACTACTTAGCGGGCTCTCGGGGACTTACCTACGAGCAGTACTTC. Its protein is CAISDYLAGSRGLTYEQYF.

The CDR3 region is CASRLDPLSTGELFF. CDR3 bases: TGCGCCAGCAGACTAGATCCATTGAGCACCGGGGAGCTGTTTTTT. V usage is TRBV5-1 and J usage is TRBJ2-2; D possibly corresponds to TRBD2 (5 bases). CDR3 length: 15 residues. The ends were cut back, 5 bases at V and 4 bases at J, with 15 bases in the middle. The germline V gene encodes CDR1 SGHRS and CDR2 YFSETQ.

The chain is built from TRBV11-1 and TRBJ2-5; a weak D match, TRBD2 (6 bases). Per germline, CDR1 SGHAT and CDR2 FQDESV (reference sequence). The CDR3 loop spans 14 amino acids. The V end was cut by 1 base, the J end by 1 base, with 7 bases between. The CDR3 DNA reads TGTGCCAGCAGCTTAGGGGGACTCCAAGAGACCCAGTACTTC. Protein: CASSLGGLQETQYF.

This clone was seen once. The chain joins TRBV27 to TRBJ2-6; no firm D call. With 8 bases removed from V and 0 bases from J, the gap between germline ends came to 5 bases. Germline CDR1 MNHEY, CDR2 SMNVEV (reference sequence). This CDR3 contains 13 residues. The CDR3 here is CASRLSGANVLTF. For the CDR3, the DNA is TGTGCCAGCCGACTCTCTGGGGCCAACGTCCTGACTTTC.

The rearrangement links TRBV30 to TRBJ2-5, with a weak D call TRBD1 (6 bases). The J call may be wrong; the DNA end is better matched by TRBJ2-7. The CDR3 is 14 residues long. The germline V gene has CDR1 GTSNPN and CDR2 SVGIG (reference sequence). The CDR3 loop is CAWSVRPRTVEQYF. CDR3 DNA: TGTGCCTGGAGTGTCAGACCCCGGACAGTCGAGCAGTACTTC.

The CDR3 spells CSARTGSTEQYF. The CDR3 DNA reads as TGCAGCGCCCGGACAGGGAGCACCGAGCAGTATTTT. The rearrangement links TRBV29-1 to TRBJ2-3; TRBD1 matches at 8 bases. The CDR3 length is 12 residues. With 7 bases clipped from V and 11 bases from J, the junction kept 11 bases outside the gene matches. Germline CDR1 SQVTM, CDR2 ANQGSEA.

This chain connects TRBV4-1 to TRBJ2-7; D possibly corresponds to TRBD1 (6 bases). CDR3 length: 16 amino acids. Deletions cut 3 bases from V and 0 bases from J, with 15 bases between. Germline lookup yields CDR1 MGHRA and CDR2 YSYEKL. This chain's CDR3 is CASSHQSGHNSYEQYF. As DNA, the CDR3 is TGCGCCAGCAGCCATCAATCGGGACATAACTCCTACGAGCAGTACTTC.

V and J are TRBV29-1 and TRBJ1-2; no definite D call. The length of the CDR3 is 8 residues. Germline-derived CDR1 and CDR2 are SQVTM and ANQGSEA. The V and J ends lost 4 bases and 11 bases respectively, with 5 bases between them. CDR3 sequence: CSVGPYTF. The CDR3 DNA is TGCAGCGTTGGGCCATACACCTTC. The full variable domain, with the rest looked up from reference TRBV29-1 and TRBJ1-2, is SAVISQKPSRDICQRGTSLTIQCQVDSQVTMMFWYRQQPGQSLTLIATANQGSEATYESGFVIDKFPISRPNLTFSTLTVSNMSPEDSSIYLCSVGPYTFGSGTRLTVV.

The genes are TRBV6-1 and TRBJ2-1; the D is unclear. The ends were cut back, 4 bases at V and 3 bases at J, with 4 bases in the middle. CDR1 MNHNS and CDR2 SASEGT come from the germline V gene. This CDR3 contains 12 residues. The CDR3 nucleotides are TGTGCCAGCAGTGCCCACTACAATGAGCAGTTCTTC. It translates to CASSAHYNEQFF.

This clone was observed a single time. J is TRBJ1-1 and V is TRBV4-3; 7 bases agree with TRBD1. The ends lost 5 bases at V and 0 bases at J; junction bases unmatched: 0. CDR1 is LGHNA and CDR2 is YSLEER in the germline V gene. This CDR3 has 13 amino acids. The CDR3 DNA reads TGCGCCAGCAGCGGGACAGTGAACACTGAAGCTTTCTTT. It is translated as CASSGTVNTEAFF.

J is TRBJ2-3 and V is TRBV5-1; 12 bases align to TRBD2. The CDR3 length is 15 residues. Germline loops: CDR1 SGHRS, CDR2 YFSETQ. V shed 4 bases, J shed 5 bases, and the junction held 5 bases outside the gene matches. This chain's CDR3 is CASSNRLAGVDTQYF. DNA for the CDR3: TGCGCCAGCAGCAACCGACTAGCGGGAGTAGATACGCAGTATTTT.

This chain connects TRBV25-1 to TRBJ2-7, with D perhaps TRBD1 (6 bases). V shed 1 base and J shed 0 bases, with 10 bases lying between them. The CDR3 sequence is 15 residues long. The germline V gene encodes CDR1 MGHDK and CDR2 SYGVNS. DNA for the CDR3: TGTGCCAGCAGTGAATCAGCGACAGGCTCCTACGAGCAGTACTTC. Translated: CASSESATGSYEQYF.

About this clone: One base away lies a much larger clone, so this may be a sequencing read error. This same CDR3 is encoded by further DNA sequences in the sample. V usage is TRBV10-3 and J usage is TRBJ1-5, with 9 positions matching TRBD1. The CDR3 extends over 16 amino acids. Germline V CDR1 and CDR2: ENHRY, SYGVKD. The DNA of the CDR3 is TGTGCCATTAGTGAGTCAGGGGACAGGGTCAATCAGCCCCAGCATTTT. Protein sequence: CAISESGDRVNQPQHF.

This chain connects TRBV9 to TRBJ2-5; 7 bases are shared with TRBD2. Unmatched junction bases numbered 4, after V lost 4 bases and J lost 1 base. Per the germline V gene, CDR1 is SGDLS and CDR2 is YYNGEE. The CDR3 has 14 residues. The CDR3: CASSPRGVQETQYF. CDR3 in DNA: TGTGCCAGCAGCCCCCGGGGGGTCCAAGAGACCCAGTACTTC.

CDR3 in amino acids: CASSFLGRYEQYF. In DNA, the CDR3 is TGTGCCAGCAGTTTCCTGGGCCGCTACGAGCAGTACTTC. The chain combines TRBV28 with TRBJ2-7; the D is unclear. This CDR3 is built from 13 residues. The V gene lost 3 bases and the J gene lost 3 bases, with 9 bases spanning the gap. Germline V gene lookup returns CDR1 MDHEN and CDR2 SYDVKM. Supplemented by reference TRBV28 and TRBJ2-7, the full variable domain reads DVKVTQSSRYLVKRTGEKVFLECVQDMDHENMFWYRQDPGLGLRLIYFSYDVKMKEKGDIPEGYSVSREKKERFSLILESASTNQTSMYLCASSFLGRYEQYFGPGTRLTVT.

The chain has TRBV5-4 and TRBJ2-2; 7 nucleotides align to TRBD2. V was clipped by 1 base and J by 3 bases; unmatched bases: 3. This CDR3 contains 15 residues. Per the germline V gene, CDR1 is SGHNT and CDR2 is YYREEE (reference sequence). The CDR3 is CASSLRDYYTGELFF. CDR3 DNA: TGTGCCAGCAGCTTGAGGGACTATTACACCGGGGAGCTGTTTTTT.

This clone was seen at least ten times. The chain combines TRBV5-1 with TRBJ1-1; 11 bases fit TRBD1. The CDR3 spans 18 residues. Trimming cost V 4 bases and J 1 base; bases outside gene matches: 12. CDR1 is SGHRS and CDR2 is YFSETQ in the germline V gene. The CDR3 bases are TGCGCCAGCAGCGTGGACAGGGGGCTAGTGGGTAGGAACACTGAAGCTTTCTTT. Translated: CASSVDRGLVGRNTEAFF.